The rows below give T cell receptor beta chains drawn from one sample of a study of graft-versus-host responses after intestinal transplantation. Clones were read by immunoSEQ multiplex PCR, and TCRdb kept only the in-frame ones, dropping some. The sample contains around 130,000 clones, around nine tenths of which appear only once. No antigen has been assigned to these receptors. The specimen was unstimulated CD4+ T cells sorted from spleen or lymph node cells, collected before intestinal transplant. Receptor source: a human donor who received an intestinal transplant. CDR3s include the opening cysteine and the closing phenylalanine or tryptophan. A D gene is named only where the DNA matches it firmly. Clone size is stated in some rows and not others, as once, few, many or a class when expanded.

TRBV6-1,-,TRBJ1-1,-,TGTGCCAGCAGCGCGACACGGGACACTGAAGCTTTCTTT,CASSATRDTEAFF
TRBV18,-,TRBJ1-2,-,TGTGCCAGCTCACCGTCTTTGGCGGCGGAATCCTATGGCTACACCTTC,CASSPSLAAESYGYTF
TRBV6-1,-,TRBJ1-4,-,TGTGCCAGCGATGGGGGCGGTGGTGAAAAACTGTTTTTT,CASDGGGGEKLFF
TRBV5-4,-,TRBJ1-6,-,TGTGCCAGCAGCCCGGGACGAAGTGGCTCCTATAATTCACCCCTCCACTTT,CASSPGRSGSYNSPLHF
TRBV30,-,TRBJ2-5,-,TGTGCCTGGAGAAGTCGAGGGGGAGAGACCCAGTACTTC,CAWRSRGGETQYF
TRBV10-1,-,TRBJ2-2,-,TGCGCCAGCAGCCCGACAGGGAGGAACGGGGAGCTGTTTTTT,CASSPTGRNGELFF
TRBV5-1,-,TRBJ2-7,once,TGCGCCAGCAGCTTCAGCCAGACCCCCTACGAGCAGTACTTC,CASSFSQTPYEQYF
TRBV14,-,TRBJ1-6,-,TGTGCCAGCAGCCCCGAGTCGGGTTCACCCCTCCACTTT,CASSPESGSPLHF
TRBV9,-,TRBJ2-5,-,TGTGCCAGCAGCGTAGGTAAGGGTTGGATCGGAGAGACCCAGTACTTC,CASSVGKGWIGETQYF
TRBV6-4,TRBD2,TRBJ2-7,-,TGTGCCAGCAGTGACGGGGGACTAGCGGCCGGGGGGGGCGAGCAGTACTTC,CASSDGGLAAGGGEQYF
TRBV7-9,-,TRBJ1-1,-,TGTGCCAGCAGCTTAGGGGGGTCGGTGAACACTGAAGCTTTCTTT,CASSLGGSVNTEAFF
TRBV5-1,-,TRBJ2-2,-,TGCGCCAGCTTCGACAGAACGAACACCGGGGAGCTGTTTTTT,CASFDRTNTGELFF
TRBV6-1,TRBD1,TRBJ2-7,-,TGTGCCAGCAGTGCGTTACGGGGGACAGGGGATTACGAGCAGTACTTC,CASSALRGTGDYEQYF
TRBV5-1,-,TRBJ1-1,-,TGCGCCAGCAGCTTGGGAGAGGGCACTGAAGCTTTCTTT,CASSLGEGTEAFF
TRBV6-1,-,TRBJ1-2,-,TGTGCCAGCAGGCGGGGAGGCTACACCTTC,CASRRGGYTF
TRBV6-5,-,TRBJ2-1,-,TGTGCCAGCAGTTACTACCCCGGGGGGCCTGGCAATGAGCAGTTCTTC,CASSYYPGGPGNEQFF
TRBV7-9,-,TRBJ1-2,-,TGTGCCAGCAGCTCGGATGGGCAGTTTCCTGGGGGCTACACCTTC,CASSSDGQFPGGYTF
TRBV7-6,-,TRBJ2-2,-,TGTGCCAGCAGCTTAGATCAGGTGGCCGGGGAGCTGTTTTTT,CASSLDQVAGELFF
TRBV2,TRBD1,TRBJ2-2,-,TGTGCCAGCAGGGTAGACAGGGATACCGGGGAGCTGTTTTTT,CASRVDRDTGELFF
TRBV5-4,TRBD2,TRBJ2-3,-,TGTGCCAGCAGCGCTACCGGGACTAGCGGGGGCTACCTCACAGATACGCAGTATTTT,CASSATGTSGGYLTDTQYF
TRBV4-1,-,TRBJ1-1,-,TGCGCCAGCAGCTCGCGACAGGAGGCGTGGAACACTGAAGCTTTCTTT,CASSSRQEAWNTEAFF
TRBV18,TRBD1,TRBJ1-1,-,TGTGCCAGCTCCCCGGGACAGGTGGACACTGAAGCTTTCTTT,CASSPGQVDTEAFF
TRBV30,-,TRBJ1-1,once,TGTGCCTGGAGTAATTGGTTTGGTGTGGCCACTGAAGCTTTCTTT,CAWSNWFGVATEAFF
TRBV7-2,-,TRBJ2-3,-,TGTGCCAGCAGCCCGAGGACTGTAACAGATACGCAGTATTTT,CASSPRTVTDTQYF
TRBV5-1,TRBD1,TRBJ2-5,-,TGCGCCAGCACCTCCGCGGCTTCAGGGGGCCAGGAGACCCAGTACTTC,CASTSAASGGQETQYF
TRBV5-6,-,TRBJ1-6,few,TGTGCCAGCAGCTTCGTGGGCCGTAGCTCCTATAATTCACCCCTCCACTTT,CASSFVGRSSYNSPLHF
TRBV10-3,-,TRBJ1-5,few,TGTGCCATCAGTGAGTCGGTGGGGAATCAGCCCCAGCATTTT,CAISESVGNQPQHF
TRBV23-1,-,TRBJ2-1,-,TGCGCCAGCAGTCAGGCGGAGAATGAGCAGTTCTTC,CASSQAENEQFF
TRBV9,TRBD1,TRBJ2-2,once,TGTGCCAGCAGCGCCGGGACAGGGGGTTCGAACACCGGGGAGCTGTTTTTT,CASSAGTGGSNTGELFF
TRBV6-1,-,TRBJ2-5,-,TGTGCCAGCAGCGGCTCGGGACATCCTCAAGAGACCCAGTACTTC,CASSGSGHPQETQYF
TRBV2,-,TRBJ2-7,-,TGTGCCAGCAGTGAAGGGCGTGGGTGGCAGTACTTC,CASSEGRGWQYF
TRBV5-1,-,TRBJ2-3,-,TGCGCCAGCAGCGCATCGACCGATCCCACAGATACGCAGTATTTT,CASSASTDPTDTQYF
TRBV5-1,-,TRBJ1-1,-,TGCGCCAGCAGCCTTAGGACAGACCGGAACACTGAAGCTTTCTTT,CASSLRTDRNTEAFF
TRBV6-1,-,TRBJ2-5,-,TGTGCCAGCACAAACAGCCAAGAGACCCAGTACTTC,CASTNSQETQYF
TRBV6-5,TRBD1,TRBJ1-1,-,TGTGCCAGCAGTGTGGGGACAGTGGGCACTGAAGCTTTCTTT,CASSVGTVGTEAFF
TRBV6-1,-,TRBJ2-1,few,TGTGCCAGCAGTGAAGCGGACAATGAGCAGTTCTTC,CASSEADNEQFF
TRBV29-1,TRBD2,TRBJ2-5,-,TGCAGCGTGGCCGGGACTAGCGGCCCCCCGACGGAGACCCAGTACTTC,CSVAGTSGPPTETQYF
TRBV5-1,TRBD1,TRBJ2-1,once,TGCGCCAGCAGCTGGGACAGTACCTACAATGAGCAGTTCTTC,CASSWDSTYNEQFF
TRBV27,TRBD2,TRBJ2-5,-,TGTGCCAGCAGTTTACGGCTAGCGGGGGGCGCACGAGAGACCCAGTACTTC,CASSLRLAGGARETQYF
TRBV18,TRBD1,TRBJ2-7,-,TGTGCCAGCTCATCAGATTTCAGACAGGGGGCCTCCTACGAGCAGTACTTC,CASSSDFRQGASYEQYF
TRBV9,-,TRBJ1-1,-,TGTGCCAGCAGCGTAGACCCTGGAGGGCACCTCTTGAACACTGAAGCTTTCTTT,CASSVDPGGHLLNTEAFF
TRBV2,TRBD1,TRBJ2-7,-,TGTGCCAGCACCGAGAGGTCATGGGGACAGGGGGCTCGAAGGTATTACGAGCAGTACTTC,CASTERSWGQGARRYYEQYF